This T cell receptor (beta chain) was sequenced for a study of blood T cell repertoires in COVID-19. As processed by the authors: Scientists estimated how many nucleated cells there were by amplifying reference gene primers. TCRdb keeps only in-frame clones here, not all; method: immunoSEQ multiplex PCR. Clone size and the V and J calls come from that table; the DNA yielded D and trimming. The table records about 280,000 clones, around 90% of them present only once. The receptor's source is a woman between 40 and 50 years old who had recovered from COVID-19. What was sequenced was peripheral blood.

The CDR3 DNA is TGCAGCGTTGATAGGGGACAGGGGGATGAAAAACTGTTTTTT. Encoded protein: CSVDRGQGDEKLFF. This chain uses TRBV29-1 with TRBJ1-4; 11 bases are a match to TRBD1. The CDR3 spans 14 residues. From germline, CDR1 is SQVTM and CDR2 ANQGSEA. The junction had 3 bases not matched to a gene; V was cut back by 3 bases and J by 6 bases.